This TCR beta chain emerged from a study of graft-versus-host responses after intestinal transplantation. Study-level information: Transplant types were multivisceral, liver-intestinal, or isolated intestinal. Uniformly, recipients were administered anti-thymocyte globulin induction with subsequent tacrolimus and steroids for around three years. Regarding the study as a whole: Peak GvH clone levels in circulation were associated with early post-transplant HvG declines.

With regard to this clone: Its antigen is unidentified.

The CDR3 has 15 amino acids. The germline gives CDR1 SGDLS, CDR2 YYNGEE. The V gene lost 1 base and the J gene lost 3 bases, with 13 bases spanning the gap. Assay used: immunoSEQ multiplex PCR; TCRdb lists only in-frame clones, some missing. The sample shows 77,000 or so clones, just under 95% of them seen only once. The gene calls are TRBV9 and TRBJ1-1, with a weak D call TRBD1 (5 bases). This TCR derives from a human donor who received an intestinal transplant. The sequencing used unstimulated CD8+ T cells sorted from spleen or lymph node cells, collected before intestinal transplant. The CDR3 protein is CASSVTGTVDTEAFF. The CDR3 DNA reads TGTGCCAGCAGCGTAACCGGGACGGTGGACACTGAAGCTTTCTTT. The whole variable domain, filled in from reference TRBV9 and TRBJ1-1, reads DSGVTQTPKHLITATGQRVTLRCSPRSGDLSVYWYQQSLDQGLQFLIQYYNGEERAKGNILERFSAQQFPDLHSELNLSSLELGDSALYFCASSVTGTVDTEAFFGQGTRLTVV.